This note documents a single T cell receptor (beta chain) sequence. Its antigen remains unknown. This entry belongs to a study of a mutant IDH1 vaccine in newly diagnosed glioma. About the research overall: Vaccination followed radiotherapy alone by 4-6 weeks, or accompanied temozolomide cycles.

Study observations and caveats: Researchers report vaccine-induced immune responses in just under 95% of patients. Among top peripheral T cell clonotypes, changes seemed unrelated to pseudoprogression.

This CDR3 contains 13 residues. The germline V gene encodes CDR1 MGHRA and CDR2 YSYEKL. Trimming shortened V by 4 bases and J by 0 bases, and 6 bases separated the two germline ends. Clones were sequenced by immunoSEQ multiplex PCR, and TCRdb holds only the in-frame ones, with some missing. In the table there are more than 60,000 clones, about 74% of which are singletons. The time point: week 35, safety follow-up. Each dose delivered 300 ug of mutant IDH1 20-mer peptide subcutaneously with imiquimod. Donor diagnoses consisted of new WHO grade 3 or 4 IDH1-mutant, ATRX-lost astrocytomas. The receptor was derived from a middle-aged man with glioma. Sequenced here: PBMCs, sampled from a glioma patient whose treatment included an IDH1 peptide vaccine. The V call is TRBV4-1, the J call TRBJ1-1; D is undetermined. Here the CDR3 DNA reads TGCGCCAGCAGCCCCCACGTGAACACTGAAGCTTTCTTT. Translation gives CASSPHVNTEAFF.